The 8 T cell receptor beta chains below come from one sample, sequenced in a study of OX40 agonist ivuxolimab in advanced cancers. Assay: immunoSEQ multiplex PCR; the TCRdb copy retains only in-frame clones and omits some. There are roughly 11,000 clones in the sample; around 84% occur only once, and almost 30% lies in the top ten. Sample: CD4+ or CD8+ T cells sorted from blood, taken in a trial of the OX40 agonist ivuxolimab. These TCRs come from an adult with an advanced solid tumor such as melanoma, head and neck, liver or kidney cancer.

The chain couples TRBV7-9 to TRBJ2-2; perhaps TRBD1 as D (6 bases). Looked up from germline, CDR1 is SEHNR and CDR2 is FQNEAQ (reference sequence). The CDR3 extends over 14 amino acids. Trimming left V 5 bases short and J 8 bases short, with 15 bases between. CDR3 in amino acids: CASSPVTGPGELFF. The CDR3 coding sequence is TGTGCCAGCAGCCCAGTGACAGGCCCTGGGGAGCTGTTTTTT.

The chain's CDR3 is CASSPSGRQQNIQYF. DNA for the CDR3: TGTGCCAGCAGCCCCTCCGGACGCCAGCAAAACATTCAGTACTTC. V usage is TRBV13 and J usage is TRBJ2-4, with D uncertain. Trimming cost V 5 bases and J 5 bases, with 16 bases left between them. This CDR3 spans 15 amino acids. Germline V lookup: CDR1 PRHDT, CDR2 FYEKMQ (reference sequence). The full variable domain, in which reference TRBV13 and TRBJ2-4 provide the parts outside the CDR3, is AAGVIQSPRHLIKEKRETATLKCYPIPRHDTVYWYQQGPGQDPQFLISFYEKMQSDKGSIPDRFSAQQFSDYHSELNMSSLELGDSALYFCASSPSGRQQNIQYFGAGTRLSVL.

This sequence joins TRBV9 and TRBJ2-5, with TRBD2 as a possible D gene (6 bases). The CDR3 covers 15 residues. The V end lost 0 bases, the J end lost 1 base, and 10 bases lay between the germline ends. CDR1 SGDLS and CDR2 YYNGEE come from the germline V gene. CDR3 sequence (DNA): TGTGCCAGCAGCGTAGCGGGAGCTCTCCAAGAGACCCAGTACTTC. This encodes CASSVAGALQETQYF.

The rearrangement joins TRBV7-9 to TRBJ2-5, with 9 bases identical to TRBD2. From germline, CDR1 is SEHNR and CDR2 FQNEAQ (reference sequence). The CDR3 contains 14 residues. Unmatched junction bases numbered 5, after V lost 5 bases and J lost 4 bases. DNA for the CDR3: TGTGCCAGCAGCCCTAGCGGGGAGGGAGAGACCCAGTACTTC. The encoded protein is CASSPSGEGETQYF.

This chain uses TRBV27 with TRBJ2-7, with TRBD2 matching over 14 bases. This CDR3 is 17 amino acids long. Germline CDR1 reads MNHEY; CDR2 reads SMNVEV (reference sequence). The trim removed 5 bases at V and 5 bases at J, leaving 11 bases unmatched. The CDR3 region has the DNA TGTGCCAGCAGTCATATCCCGACTAGCGGGAGGGCCCACGAGCAGTACTTC. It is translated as CASSHIPTSGRAHEQYF.

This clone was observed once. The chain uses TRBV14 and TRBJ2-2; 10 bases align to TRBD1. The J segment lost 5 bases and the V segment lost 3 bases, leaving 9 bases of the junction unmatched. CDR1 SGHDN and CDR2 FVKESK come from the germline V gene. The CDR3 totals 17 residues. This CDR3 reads CASSHWDRGKYTGELFF. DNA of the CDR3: TGTGCCAGCAGCCATTGGGACAGGGGAAAGTATACCGGGGAGCTGTTTTTT.

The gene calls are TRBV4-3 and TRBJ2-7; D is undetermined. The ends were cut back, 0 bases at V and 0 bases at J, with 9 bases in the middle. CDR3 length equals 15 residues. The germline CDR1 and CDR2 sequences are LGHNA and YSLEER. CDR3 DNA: TGCGCCAGCAGCCAAGATCCGGGTCTCTCCTACGAGCAGTACTTC. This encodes CASSQDPGLSYEQYF.

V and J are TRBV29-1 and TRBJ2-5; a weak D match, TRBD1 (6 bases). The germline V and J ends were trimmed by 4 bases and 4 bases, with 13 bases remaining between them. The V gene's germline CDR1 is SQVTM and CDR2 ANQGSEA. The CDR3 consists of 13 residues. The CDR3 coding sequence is TGCAGCGTTGTAGGGGGTTCTACAGAGACCCAGTACTTC. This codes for CSVVGGSTETQYF.